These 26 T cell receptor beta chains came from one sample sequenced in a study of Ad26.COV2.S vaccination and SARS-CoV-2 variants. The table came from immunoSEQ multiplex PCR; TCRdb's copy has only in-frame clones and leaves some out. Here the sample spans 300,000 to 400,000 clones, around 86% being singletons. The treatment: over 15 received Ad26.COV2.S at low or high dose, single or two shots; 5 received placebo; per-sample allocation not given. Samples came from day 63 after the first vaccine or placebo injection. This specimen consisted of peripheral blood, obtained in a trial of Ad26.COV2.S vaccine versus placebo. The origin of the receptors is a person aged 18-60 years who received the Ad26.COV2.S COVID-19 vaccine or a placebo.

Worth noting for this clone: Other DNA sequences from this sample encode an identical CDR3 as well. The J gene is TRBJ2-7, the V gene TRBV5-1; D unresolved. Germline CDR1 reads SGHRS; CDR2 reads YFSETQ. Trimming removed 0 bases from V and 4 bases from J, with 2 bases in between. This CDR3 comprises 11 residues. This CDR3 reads CASSLEYEQYF. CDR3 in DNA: TGCGCCAGCAGCTTGGAGTACGAGCAGTACTTC.

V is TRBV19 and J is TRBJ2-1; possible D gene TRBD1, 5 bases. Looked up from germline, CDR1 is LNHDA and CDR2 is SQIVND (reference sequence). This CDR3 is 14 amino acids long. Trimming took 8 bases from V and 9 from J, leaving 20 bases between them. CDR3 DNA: TGTGCCAGTCGGCCCTCACAGGAGCCGGGTGAGCAGTTCTTC. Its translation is CASRPSQEPGEQFF.

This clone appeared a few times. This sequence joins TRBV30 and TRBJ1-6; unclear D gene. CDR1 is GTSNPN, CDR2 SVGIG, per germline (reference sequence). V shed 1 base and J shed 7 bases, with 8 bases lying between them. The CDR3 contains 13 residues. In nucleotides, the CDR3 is TGTGCCTGGAGTGAGGCGCTGAATTCACCCCTCCACTTT. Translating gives CAWSEALNSPLHF.

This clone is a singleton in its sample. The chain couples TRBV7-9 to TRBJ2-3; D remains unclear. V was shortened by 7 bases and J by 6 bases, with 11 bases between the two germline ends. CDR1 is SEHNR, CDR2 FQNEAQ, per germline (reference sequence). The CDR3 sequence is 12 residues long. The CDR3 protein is CASKKSSDTQYF. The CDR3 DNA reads TGTGCCAGCAAAAAATCCTCGGATACGCAGTATTTT.

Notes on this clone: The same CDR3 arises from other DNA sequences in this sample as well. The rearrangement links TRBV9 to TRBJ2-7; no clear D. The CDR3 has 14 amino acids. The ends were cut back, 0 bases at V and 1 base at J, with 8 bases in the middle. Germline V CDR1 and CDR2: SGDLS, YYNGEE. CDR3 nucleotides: TGTGCCAGCAGCGTAGAGGTTGGTTCCTACGAGCAGTACTTC. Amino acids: CASSVEVGSYEQYF.

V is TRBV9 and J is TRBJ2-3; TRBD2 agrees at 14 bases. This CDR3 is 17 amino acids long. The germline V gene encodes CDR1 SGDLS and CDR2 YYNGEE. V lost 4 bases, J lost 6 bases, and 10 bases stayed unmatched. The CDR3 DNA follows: TGTGCCAGCAGCCCGAGGACTAGCGGGGGGCCCGCGGATACGCAGTATTTT. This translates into CASSPRTSGGPADTQYF.

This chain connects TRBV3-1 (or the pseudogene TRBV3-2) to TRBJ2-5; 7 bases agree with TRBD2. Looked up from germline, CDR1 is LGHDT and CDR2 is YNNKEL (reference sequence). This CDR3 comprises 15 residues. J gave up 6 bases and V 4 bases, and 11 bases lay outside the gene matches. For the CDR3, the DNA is TGTGCCAGCAGCCCCACGGCGCGGGGGAGCCAGACCCAGTACTTC. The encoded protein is CASSPTARGSQTQYF.

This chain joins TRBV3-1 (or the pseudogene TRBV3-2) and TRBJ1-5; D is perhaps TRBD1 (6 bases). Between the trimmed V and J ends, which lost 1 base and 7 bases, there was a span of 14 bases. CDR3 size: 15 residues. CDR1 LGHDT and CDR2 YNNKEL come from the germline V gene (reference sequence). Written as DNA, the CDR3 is TGTGCCAGCAGCCAAGGGGAGGGGGTTGGGCAGCCCCAGCATTTT. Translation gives CASSQGEGVGQPQHF.

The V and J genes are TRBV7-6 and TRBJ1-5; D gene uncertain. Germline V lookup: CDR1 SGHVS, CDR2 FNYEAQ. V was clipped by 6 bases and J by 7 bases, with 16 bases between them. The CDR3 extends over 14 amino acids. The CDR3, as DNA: TGTGCCAGCAGTCCGACGACATCCGGGCAGCCCCAGCATTTT. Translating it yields CASSPTTSGQPQHF.

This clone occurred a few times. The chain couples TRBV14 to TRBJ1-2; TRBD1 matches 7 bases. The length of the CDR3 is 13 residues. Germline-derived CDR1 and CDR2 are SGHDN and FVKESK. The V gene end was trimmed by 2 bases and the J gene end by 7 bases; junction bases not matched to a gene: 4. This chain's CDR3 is CASSQQGGSGYTF. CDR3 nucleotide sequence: TGTGCCAGCAGCCAACAGGGGGGGAGTGGCTACACCTTC.

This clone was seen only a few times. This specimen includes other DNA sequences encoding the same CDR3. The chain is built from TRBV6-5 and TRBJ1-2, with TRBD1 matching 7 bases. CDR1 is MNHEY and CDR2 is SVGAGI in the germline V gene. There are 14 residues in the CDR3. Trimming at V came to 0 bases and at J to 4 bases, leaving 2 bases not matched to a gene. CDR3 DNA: TGTGCCAGCAGTTACTCGACAGGGCTCTATGGCTACACCTTC. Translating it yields CASSYSTGLYGYTF.

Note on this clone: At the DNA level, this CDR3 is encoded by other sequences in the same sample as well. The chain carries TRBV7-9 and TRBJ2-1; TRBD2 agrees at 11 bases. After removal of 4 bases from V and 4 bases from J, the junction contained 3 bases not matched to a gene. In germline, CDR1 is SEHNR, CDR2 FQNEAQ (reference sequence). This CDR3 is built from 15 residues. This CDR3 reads CASSSTSGGYNEQFF. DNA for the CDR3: TGTGCCAGCAGCTCAACTAGCGGGGGTTACAATGAGCAGTTCTTC.

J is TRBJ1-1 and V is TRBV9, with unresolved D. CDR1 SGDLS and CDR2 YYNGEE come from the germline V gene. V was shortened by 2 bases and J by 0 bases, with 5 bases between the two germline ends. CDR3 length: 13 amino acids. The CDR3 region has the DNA TGTGCCAGCAGCGTTGAGCTGAACACTGAAGCTTTCTTT. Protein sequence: CASSVELNTEAFF.

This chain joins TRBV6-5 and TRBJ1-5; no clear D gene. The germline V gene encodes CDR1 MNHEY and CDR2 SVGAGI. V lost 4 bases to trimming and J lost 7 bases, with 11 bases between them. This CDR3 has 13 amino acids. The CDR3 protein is CASSSLAWQPQHF. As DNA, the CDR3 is TGTGCCAGCAGTTCCCTGGCCTGGCAGCCCCAGCATTTT.

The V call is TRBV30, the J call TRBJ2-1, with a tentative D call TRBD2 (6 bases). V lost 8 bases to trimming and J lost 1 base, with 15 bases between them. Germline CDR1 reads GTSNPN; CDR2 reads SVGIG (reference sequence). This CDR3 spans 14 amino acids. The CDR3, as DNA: TGTGCCAGTCCCCCCGGGACTTCCTACAATGAGCAGTTCTTC. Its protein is CASPPGTSYNEQFF.

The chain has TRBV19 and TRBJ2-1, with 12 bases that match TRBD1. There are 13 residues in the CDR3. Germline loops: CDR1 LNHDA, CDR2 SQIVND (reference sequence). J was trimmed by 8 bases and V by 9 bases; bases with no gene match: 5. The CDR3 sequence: CASGDRGLHEQFF. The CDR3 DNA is TGTGCCAGCGGGGACAGGGGGCTGCATGAGCAGTTCTTC.

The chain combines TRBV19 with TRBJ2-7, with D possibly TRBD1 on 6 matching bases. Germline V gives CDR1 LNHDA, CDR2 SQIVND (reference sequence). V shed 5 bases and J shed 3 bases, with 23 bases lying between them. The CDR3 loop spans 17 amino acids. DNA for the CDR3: TGTGCCAGTAGTCTTGATCACAGGGATTCTACGTTCTACGAGCAGTACTTC. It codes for CASSLDHRDSTFYEQYF.

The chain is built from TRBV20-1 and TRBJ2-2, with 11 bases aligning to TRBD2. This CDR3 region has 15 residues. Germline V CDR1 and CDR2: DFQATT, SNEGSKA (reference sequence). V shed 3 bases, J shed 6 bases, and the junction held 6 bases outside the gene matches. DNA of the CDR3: TGCAGTGCTAGTTCTGGGACTAGCGGCTCCGGGGAGCTGTTTTTT. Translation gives CSASSGTSGSGELFF.

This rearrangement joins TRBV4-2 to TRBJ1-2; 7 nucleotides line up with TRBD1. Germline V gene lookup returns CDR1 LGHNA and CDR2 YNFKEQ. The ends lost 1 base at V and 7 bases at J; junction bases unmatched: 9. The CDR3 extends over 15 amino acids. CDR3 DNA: TGTGCCAGCAGCCAAGCCTCGGGACAGCAACTTGGCTACACCTTC. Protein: CASSQASGQQLGYTF.

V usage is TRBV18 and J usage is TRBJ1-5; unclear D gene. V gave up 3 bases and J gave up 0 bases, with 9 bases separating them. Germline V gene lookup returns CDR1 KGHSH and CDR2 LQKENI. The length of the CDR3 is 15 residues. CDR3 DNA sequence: TGTGCCAGCTCACCTGGGGTCTCTAGCAATCAGCCCCAGCATTTT. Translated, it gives CASSPGVSSNQPQHF.

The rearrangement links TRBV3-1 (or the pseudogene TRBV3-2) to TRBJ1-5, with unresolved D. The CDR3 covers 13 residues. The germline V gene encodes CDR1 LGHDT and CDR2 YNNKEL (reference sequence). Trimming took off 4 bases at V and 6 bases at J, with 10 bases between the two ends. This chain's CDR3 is CASSLQRGQPQHF. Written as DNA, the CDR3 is TGTGCCAGCAGCCTGCAGCGGGGTCAGCCCCAGCATTTT.

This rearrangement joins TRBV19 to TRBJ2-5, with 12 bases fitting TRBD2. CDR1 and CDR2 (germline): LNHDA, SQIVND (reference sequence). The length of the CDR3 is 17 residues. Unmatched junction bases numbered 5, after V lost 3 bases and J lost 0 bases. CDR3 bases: TGTGCCAGTAGTATGCGTACTAGCGGGGGGTACCAAGAGACCCAGTACTTC. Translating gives CASSMRTSGGYQETQYF.

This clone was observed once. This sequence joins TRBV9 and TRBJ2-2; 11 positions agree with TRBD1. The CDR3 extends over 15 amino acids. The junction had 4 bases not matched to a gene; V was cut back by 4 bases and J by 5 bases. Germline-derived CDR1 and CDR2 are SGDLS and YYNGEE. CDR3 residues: CASSPGTGGTGELFF. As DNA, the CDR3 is TGTGCCAGCAGCCCAGGGACAGGGGGAACCGGGGAGCTGTTTTTT.

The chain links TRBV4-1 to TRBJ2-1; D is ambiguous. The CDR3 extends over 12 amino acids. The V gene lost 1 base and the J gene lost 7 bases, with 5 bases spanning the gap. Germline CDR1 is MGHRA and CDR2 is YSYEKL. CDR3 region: CASSQVTNEQFF. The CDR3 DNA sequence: TGCGCCAGCAGCCAAGTAACAAATGAGCAGTTCTTC.

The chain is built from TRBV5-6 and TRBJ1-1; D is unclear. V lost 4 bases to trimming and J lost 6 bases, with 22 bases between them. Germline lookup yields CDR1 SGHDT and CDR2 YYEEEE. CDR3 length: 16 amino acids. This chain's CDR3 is CASSTTSDGRWPEAFF. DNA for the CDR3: TGTGCCAGCAGCACGACTTCGGACGGGCGGTGGCCTGAAGCTTTCTTT. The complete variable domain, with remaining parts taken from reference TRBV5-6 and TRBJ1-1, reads DAGVTQSPTHLIKTRGQQVTLRCSPKSGHDTVSWYQQALGQGPQFIFQYYEEEERQRGNFPDRFSGHQFPNYSSELNVNALLLGDSALYLCASSTTSDGRWPEAFFGQGTRLTVV.

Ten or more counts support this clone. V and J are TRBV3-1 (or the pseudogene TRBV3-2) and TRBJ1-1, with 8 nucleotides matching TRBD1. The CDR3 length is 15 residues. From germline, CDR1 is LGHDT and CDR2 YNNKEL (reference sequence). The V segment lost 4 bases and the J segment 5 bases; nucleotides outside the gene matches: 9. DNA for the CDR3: TGTGCCAGCAGCCTTACGGGGACAGGTGGAACTGAAGCTTTCTTT. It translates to CASSLTGTGGTEAFF.